One TCR beta chain is described in this entry. TCRdb analysed the 5' RACE reads with MiXCR anew, one entry per CDR3 protein. The sample comprises 1.5 million to 2 million distinct CDR3 sequences, about 32% of which are singletons, and around 0.25% rests with the top ten. Trimming removed 8 bases from V and 1 base from J, with 11 bases in between. Germline CDR1 and CDR2: MNHNS and SASEGT. The CDR3 extends over 13 amino acids. This record comes from a study of identical twins. Sequenced sample: cord blood. The rearrangement uses TRBV6-1 and TRBJ1-1; unclear D gene. The receptor was isolated from a newborn girl in good health. The CDR3 here is CASGRNSNTEAFF. The CDR3 nucleotides read TGTGCCAGCGGTAGGAATTCGAACACTGAAGCTTTCTTT.